This entry lists 10 T cell receptor beta chains sequenced from one sample in a study of blood T cell repertoires in COVID-19 (dated by TCRdb to the early 2020s). To prepare the library, the immunoSEQ multiplex PCR assay was applied. Here the immuneACCESS table is served through TCRdb, limited to in-frame sequences with V and J called. Missing clones are a known gap in these copies; in checked studies unresolved V genes cover under half, and the rest lacks a known reason. For this sample the table gives approximately 380,000 clones, of which more than 85% were detected only once. Together, the top ten hold 0.7% to 0.95% of the sample. The sample was PBMCs or T cells enriched from blood (not recorded which). Receptors were obtained from a woman between 35 and 50 years old who had been exposed to COVID-19.

The chain is built from TRBV5-4 and TRBJ2-7; 13 nucleotides agree with TRBD2. The germline V gene has CDR1 SGHNT and CDR2 YYREEE (reference sequence). The CDR3 is 15 amino acids. V shed 4 bases and J 6 bases; nucleotides not matched to a gene: 7. CDR3 loop: CASSPRTSGSGEQYF. The CDR3 DNA is TGTGCCAGCAGCCCGAGGACTAGCGGGAGTGGCGAGCAGTACTTC.

The gene calls are TRBV25-1 and TRBJ1-1; D not resolved. The CDR3 has 11 residues. The V end lost 4 bases, the J end lost 6 bases, and 6 bases lay between the germline ends. Germline CDR1 reads MGHDK; CDR2 reads SYGVNS. CDR3: CASSVFSEAFF. The DNA for the CDR3 is TGTGCCAGCAGTGTATTCTCTGAAGCTTTCTTT. The full variable domain, in which reference TRBV25-1 and TRBJ1-1 provide the parts outside the CDR3, is EADIYQTPRYLVIGTGKKITLECSQTMGHDKMYWYQQDPGMELHLIHYSYGVNSTEKGDLSSESTVSRIRTEHFPLTLESARPSHTSQYLCASSVFSEAFFGQGTRLTVV.

Comments on this clone: In the same sample, other DNA sequences code for this CDR3. The chain joins TRBV7-2 to TRBJ2-7; D possibly corresponds to TRBD1 (6 bases). The CDR3 loop spans 14 amino acids. Trimming cost V 0 bases and J 2 bases, with 8 bases left between them. Germline assignment: CDR1 SGHTA and CDR2 FQGNSA. This CDR3 reads CASSLAGGPYEQYF. In nucleotides, the CDR3 is TGTGCCAGCAGCTTAGCTGGGGGCCCCTACGAGCAGTACTTC. The full variable domain, its missing parts supplied by reference TRBV7-2 and TRBJ2-7, is GAGVSQSPSNKVTEKGKDVELRCDPISGHTALYWYRQSLGQGLEFLIYFQGNSAPDKSGLPSDRFSAERTGGSVSTLTIQRTQQEDSAVYLCASSLAGGPYEQYFGPGTRLTVT.

This chain connects TRBV27 to TRBJ2-3, with D hard to call. CDR1 and CDR2 (germline): MNHEY, SMNVEV (reference sequence). V was pared by 3 bases and J by 2 bases, with 12 bases between. This CDR3 spans 15 amino acids. This CDR3 is CASSLLRLSTDTQYF. Written as DNA, the CDR3 is TGTGCCAGCAGTTTGTTGCGACTGTCCACAGATACGCAGTATTTT.

CDR3 amino acids: CATSGRLGGSNQPQHF. The CDR3 nucleotides read TGTGCCACCAGTGGAAGACTCGGGGGTAGCAATCAGCCCCAGCATTTT. The chain joins TRBV24-1 to TRBJ1-5, with D perhaps TRBD1 (5 bases). The CDR3 loop spans 16 amino acids. Germline CDR1 KGHDR, CDR2 SFDVKD. Trimming removed 5 bases at V and 0 bases at J, with 13 bases between.

This chain uses TRBV6-2 or TRBV6-3 with TRBJ2-5; TRBD2 is a possible D gene (5 bases). The ends were cut back, 0 bases at V and 5 bases at J, with 16 bases in the middle. The germline CDR1 and CDR2 sequences are MNHEY and SVGEGT. This CDR3 comprises 16 residues. This CDR3 reads CASSYSAASLSETQYF. The CDR3 region has the DNA TGTGCCAGCAGTTACTCGGCTGCTAGCCTGAGTGAGACCCAGTACTTC.

The V and J genes are TRBV5-5 and TRBJ2-1; D is possibly TRBD2 (7 bases). This CDR3 contains 16 residues. Germline lookup yields CDR1 SGHKS and CDR2 YYEKEE (reference sequence). V was trimmed by 0 bases and J by 7 bases, leaving 17 bases between them. The CDR3 DNA sequence: TGTGCCAGCAGCTTGGCGGCGGGGGCGAACCTAAATGAGCAGTTCTTC. Its translation: CASSLAAGANLNEQFF.

The chain employs TRBV24-1 and TRBJ2-4, with 7 positions matching TRBD2. This CDR3 has 14 residues. J gave up 8 bases and V 5 bases, and 8 bases lay outside the gene matches. The germline V gene encodes CDR1 KGHDR and CDR2 SFDVKD. CDR3 protein: CATSAGEGPDIQYF. The DNA of the CDR3 is TGTGCCACCAGTGCGGGGGAGGGCCCGGACATTCAGTACTTC.

V gene TRBV29-1 combines with J gene TRBJ2-7, with D tentatively TRBD2 (6 bases). The CDR3 runs to 13 residues. Trimming shortened V by 4 bases and J by 2 bases, and 12 bases separated the two germline ends. Looked up from germline, CDR1 is SQVTM and CDR2 is ANQGSEA. The CDR3 is CSVVATGAYEQYF. CDR3 DNA sequence: TGCAGCGTTGTGGCGACGGGGGCCTACGAGCAGTACTTC.

The J gene is TRBJ1-2, the V gene TRBV5-6; 7 nucleotides line up with TRBD1. CDR3 length equals 15 residues. V gave up 4 bases and J gave up 4 bases; unmatched junction bases: 10. Germline V CDR1 and CDR2: SGHDT, YYEEEE. The CDR3 sequence: CASSPVGQGGYGYTF. The DNA of the CDR3 is TGTGCCAGCAGCCCGGTGGGCCAGGGGGGCTATGGCTACACCTTC.